What follows are 26 T cell receptor beta chains derived from one specimen sequenced in a study of T cells in Graves' hyperthyroidism and ophthalmopathy. The investigators amplified TCR beta CDR3 regions from RNA transcripts. HTBI primers were used for first-round RT-PCR of the TCR CDR3. TCRdb re-called the multiplex PCR reads with MiXCR, one entry per CDR3 protein. The table includes about 590,000 distinct CDR3 sequences, 15% to 18% detected once. The specimen was blood. The receptors were sampled from a young woman with Graves' hyperthyroidism.

This chain links TRBV6-2 or TRBV6-3 with TRBJ2-3; D is uncertain. The V end was cut by 6 bases, the J end by 2 bases, with 9 bases between. The CDR3 has 13 amino acids. Germline loops: CDR1 MNHEY, CDR2 SVGEGT. Here the CDR3 DNA reads TGTGCCAGCAGGTTAGCCGCCACAGATACGCAGTATTTT. Translated, it gives CASRLAATDTQYF.

This clonotype came up a few times. This rearrangement joins TRBV28 to TRBJ2-3; D is perhaps TRBD1 (6 bases). The CDR3 extends over 16 amino acids. Trimming took off 3 bases at V and 1 base at J, with 14 bases between the two ends. Germline V gives CDR1 MDHEN, CDR2 SYDVKM. This chain's CDR3 is CASSFWGNRGTDTQYF. As DNA, the CDR3 is TGTGCCAGCAGTTTTTGGGGGAACAGGGGCACAGATACGCAGTATTTT.

The V call is TRBV6-5, the J call TRBJ2-2, with D hard to call. Trimming cost V 2 bases and J 4 bases, with 8 bases left between them. Per the germline V gene, CDR1 is MNHEY and CDR2 is SVGAGI. The CDR3 spans 14 residues. This chain's CDR3 is CASSYRVGTGELFF. CDR3 nucleotides: TGTGCCAGCAGTTACCGGGTTGGCACCGGGGAGCTGTTTTTT.

This clonotype showed up many times. CDR3 region: CASSLPTGTNYGYTF. For the CDR3, the DNA is TGTGCCAGCAGTTTACCGACAGGGACTAACTATGGCTACACCTTC. This sequence joins TRBV28 and TRBJ1-2; TRBD1 agrees at 7 bases. Trimming cost V 2 bases and J 0 bases; bases outside gene matches: 3. CDR3 size: 15 residues. The germline V gene has CDR1 MDHEN and CDR2 SYDVKM.

Ten or more counts support this clonotype. CDR3 nucleotide sequence: TGTGCCAGCAGTTACGCTGGCACTAGCGGGAAAGATACGCAGTATTTT. Translation: CASSYAGTSGKDTQYF. The gene calls are TRBV6-5 and TRBJ2-3; 10 bases line up with TRBD2. V trimming: 2 bases; J trimming: 5 bases; junction bases outside the gene matches: 7. The germline V gene encodes CDR1 MNHEY and CDR2 SVGAGI. The CDR3 has 16 amino acids.

This chain links TRBV20-1 with TRBJ1-2; TRBD1 might be the D (5 bases). The V gene's germline CDR1 is DFQATT and CDR2 SNEGSKA (reference sequence). The CDR3 has 13 amino acids. V was cut by 5 bases and J by 3 bases, with 13 bases left in between. The CDR3 here is CSAAPGADYGYTF. CDR3 in DNA: TGCAGTGCTGCCCCCGGGGCTGACTATGGCTACACCTTC.

This clonotype was counted at least ten times. The chain couples TRBV5-1 to TRBJ1-4; perhaps TRBD1 as D (5 bases). Germline CDR1 and CDR2: SGHRS and YFSETQ. V shed 5 bases and J shed 5 bases, with 13 bases lying between them. The CDR3 covers 14 residues. Written as DNA, the CDR3 is TGCGCCAGCAGAACCGGGACGGAAAATGAAAAACTGTTTTTT. This sequence encodes CASRTGTENEKLFF.

This clonotype was observed many times. This chain uses TRBV12-3 or TRBV12-4 with TRBJ2-7; 10 bases match TRBD1. V gave up 4 bases and J gave up 6 bases; unmatched junction bases: 12. This CDR3 region has 16 residues. The DNA for the CDR3 is TGTGCCAGCAGTTCGTCCGGGACAGGGGCCACTAGCGAGCAGTACTTC. This encodes CASSSSGTGATSEQYF.

A few counts support this clonotype. Given a much more abundant clone one base away, this may be a read error. J is TRBJ1-5 and V is TRBV6-2 or TRBV6-3; unclear D gene. Germline assignment: CDR1 MNHEY and CDR2 SVGEGT. This CDR3 region has 13 residues. Trimming cost V 2 bases and J 5 bases, with 7 bases left between them. The CDR3 DNA is TGTGCCAGCAGTTACGGGGTTTATCAGCCCCAGCATTTT. This encodes CASSYGVYQPQHF.

This clonotype was recorded at least ten times. The V call is TRBV30, the J call TRBJ1-6; D perhaps matches TRBD1 (6 bases). The CDR3 covers 14 residues. The ends were cut back, 5 bases at V and 4 bases at J, with 12 bases in the middle. Germline CDR1 is GTSNPN and CDR2 is SVGIG (reference sequence). CDR3 loop: CAWEQGGYNSPLHF. The CDR3 region has the DNA TGTGCCTGGGAACAGGGCGGGTATAATTCACCCCTCCACTTT.

This clonotype was counted ten times or more. CDR3 in amino acids: CASSFEGGPDTQYF. The CDR3 DNA follows: TGTGCCAGCAGCTTTGAGGGAGGGCCAGATACGCAGTATTTT. V and J are TRBV5-5 and TRBJ2-3; TRBD2 matches at 7 bases. Trimming at V came to 2 bases and at J to 4 bases, leaving 4 bases not matched to a gene. Germline loops: CDR1 SGHKS, CDR2 YYEKEE (reference sequence). This CDR3 region has 14 residues.

This chain uses TRBV5-1 with TRBJ2-6; the match to TRBD1 covers 7 bases. This CDR3 has 15 amino acids. With 5 bases clipped from V and 0 bases from J, the junction kept 2 bases outside the gene matches. CDR1 is SGHRS and CDR2 is YFSETQ in the germline V gene. The CDR3, as DNA: TGCGCCAGCAGGGGGACAGACTCTGGGGCCAACGTCCTGACTTTC. It yields the protein CASRGTDSGANVLTF.

Many counts were recorded for this clonotype. The chain recombines TRBV14 with TRBJ2-7, with 9 bases aligning to TRBD2. After removal of 0 bases from V and 4 bases from J, the junction contained 10 bases not matched to a gene. The CDR3 is 17 residues long. Germline V gene lookup returns CDR1 SGHDN and CDR2 FVKESK. The CDR3 region is CASSQEGWLAGHYEQYF. In DNA, the CDR3 is TGTGCCAGCAGCCAAGAAGGGTGGCTAGCGGGACATTACGAGCAGTACTTC.

A note on this clonotype: Given a much more abundant clone one base away, this may be a read error. J is TRBJ2-3 and V is TRBV5-6; 10 bases agree with TRBD2. In germline, CDR1 is SGHDT, CDR2 YYEEEE. This CDR3 is 15 amino acids long. Here the CDR3 reads CASSELAGLSDTQCF. In DNA form, the CDR3 reads TGTGCCAGCAGTGAACTAGCGGGACTTTCGGATACGCAGTGTTTT.

This clonotype was seen many times. The chain uses TRBV20-1 and TRBJ1-6; D gene unclear. This CDR3 contains 14 residues. Germline lookup yields CDR1 DFQATT and CDR2 SNEGSKA (reference sequence). Between the trimmed V and J ends, which lost 3 bases and 0 bases, there was a span of 6 bases. The CDR3 protein is CSASQSSYNSPLHF. CDR3 nucleotides: TGCAGTGCTAGTCAGAGCTCCTATAATTCACCCCTCCACTTT.

This clonotype showed up just a few times. This rearrangement joins TRBV10-1 to TRBJ2-7, with D maybe TRBD2 (6 bases). From germline, CDR1 is WNHNN and CDR2 SYGVQD (reference sequence). V was trimmed by 3 bases and J by 0 bases, leaving 9 bases between them. The CDR3 length is 14 residues. CDR3 protein: CASSDGGNSYEQYF. DNA for the CDR3: TGCGCCAGCAGTGATGGGGGGAACTCCTACGAGCAGTACTTC.

In this sample, this clonotype turned up many times. V gene TRBV12-3 or TRBV12-4 combines with J gene TRBJ2-7; a weak D match, TRBD2 (5 bases). Between the trimmed V and J ends, which lost 4 bases and 0 bases, there was a span of 13 bases. This CDR3 comprises 15 residues. The CDR3 here is CASSYGLVSSYEQYF. The CDR3 DNA is TGTGCCAGCAGTTACGGACTGGTTAGCTCCTACGAGCAGTACTTC.

V gene TRBV30 combines with J gene TRBJ2-7; 11 bases fit TRBD2. Per germline, CDR1 GTSNPN and CDR2 SVGIG (reference sequence). This CDR3 has 18 amino acids. Trimming cost V 4 bases and J 2 bases; bases outside gene matches: 16. The CDR3 reads CAWTTRSTSGSVPYEQYF. CDR3 in DNA: TGTGCCTGGACCACTCGTTCTACTAGCGGGAGTGTCCCCTACGAGCAGTACTTC. Full variable domain (rest looked up from reference TRBV30 and TRBJ2-7): SQTIHQWPATLVQPVGSPLSLECTVEGTSNPNLYWYRQAAGRGLQLLFYSVGIGQISSEVPQNLSASRPQDRQFILSSKKLLLSDSGFYLCAWTTRSTSGSVPYEQYFGPGTRLTVT.

The J gene is TRBJ1-2, the V gene TRBV6-5; D is uncertain. Germline CDR1 reads MNHEY; CDR2 reads SVGAGI. CDR3 length: 14 residues. V lost 0 bases and J 8 bases, leaving 13 bases between the germline ends. CDR3 region: CASSYSRFTWGYTF. In nucleotides, the CDR3 is TGTGCCAGCAGTTACTCGAGGTTTACGTGGGGCTACACCTTC.

This clonotype was counted many times. The CDR3 here is CASSRGLTYEQYF. DNA for the CDR3: TGTGCCAGCAGTCGGGGTTTAACCTACGAGCAGTACTTC. The chain uses TRBV12-3 or TRBV12-4 and TRBJ2-7, with D possibly matching TRBD2 (5 bases). The germline V and J ends were trimmed by 5 bases and 2 bases, with 10 bases remaining between them. The CDR3 sequence is 13 residues long.

The chain is built from TRBV12-3 or TRBV12-4 and TRBJ1-4; maybe TRBD1 (6 bases). CDR3 length: 14 amino acids. The V gene lost 5 bases and the J gene lost 1 base, with 8 bases spanning the gap. The chain's CDR3 is CASSMDRTNEKLFF. The CDR3 nucleotides are TGTGCCAGCAGTATGGACAGAACTAATGAAAAACTGTTTTTT.

The chain recombines TRBV29-1 with TRBJ1-1, with 12 bases that match TRBD1. Germline CDR1 is SQVTM and CDR2 is ANQGSEA. J was trimmed by 5 bases and V by 3 bases; bases with no gene match: 10. The CDR3 has 16 residues. Written as DNA, the CDR3 is TGCAGCGTTGATGGGGGACAGGGGGCCTCGGGGACTGAAGCTTTCTTT. It encodes CSVDGGQGASGTEAFF. Supplemented by reference TRBV29-1 and TRBJ1-1, the full variable domain reads SAVISQKPSRDICQRGTSLTIQCQVDSQVTMMFWYRQQPGQSLTLIATANQGSEATYESGFVIDKFPISRPNLTFSTLTVSNMSPEDSSIYLCSVDGGQGASGTEAFFGQGTRLTVV.

The sample holds a few counts of this clonotype. The V gene is TRBV20-1, the J gene TRBJ1-2, with D perhaps TRBD1 (6 bases). The germline CDR1 and CDR2 sequences are DFQATT and SNEGSKA (reference sequence). The CDR3 has 15 amino acids. Trimming cost V 6 bases and J 0 bases, with 17 bases left between them. CDR3 residues: CSARMAGTTNYGYTF. The CDR3 bases are TGCAGTGCGCGAATGGCAGGGACAACTAACTATGGCTACACCTTC.

Ten or more counts support this clonotype. The rearrangement links TRBV10-3 to TRBJ2-3; unclear D gene. The V end lost 0 bases, the J end lost 0 bases, and 1 base lay between the germline ends. CDR3 length equals 13 residues. Germline CDR1 ENHRY, CDR2 SYGVKD. CDR3 in DNA: TGTGCCATCAGTGAGTCGAGCACAGATACGCAGTATTTT. This gives the protein CAISESSTDTQYF.

At least ten counts were recorded for this clonotype. The rearrangement uses TRBV5-1 and TRBJ2-1; D is perhaps TRBD2 (6 bases). CDR1 is SGHRS, CDR2 YFSETQ, per germline. This CDR3 is built from 14 residues. The V and J ends lost 4 bases and 4 bases respectively, with 12 bases between them. CDR3 loop: CASSASRGYNEQFF. CDR3 bases: TGCGCCAGCAGCGCTAGCCGGGGGTACAATGAGCAGTTCTTC.

The rearrangement links TRBV5-1 to TRBJ2-2; 8 nucleotides align to TRBD1. Germline CDR1 is SGHRS and CDR2 is YFSETQ. The V gene end was trimmed by 6 bases and the J gene end by 7 bases; junction bases not matched to a gene: 11. There are 15 residues in the CDR3. CDR3 sequence: CASIGDRGFIGELFF. The CDR3 region has the DNA TGCGCCAGCATTGGTGACAGGGGATTCATCGGGGAGCTGTTTTTT. Combining the CDR3 with reference TRBV5-1 and TRBJ2-2 gives the whole variable domain KAGVTQTPRYLIKTRGQQVTLSCSPISGHRSVSWYQQTPGQGLQFLFEYFSETQRNKGNFPGRFSGRQFSNSRSEMNVSTLELGDSALYLCASIGDRGFIGELFFGEGSRLTVL.